Detailed here is one T cell receptor (beta chain). As yet, its antigen is unknown. This sequence may be a read error, since a much larger clone differs from it by one base. What was amplified from RNA transcripts were TCR beta CDR3 regions. Primed by the HTBI set, a first-round RT-PCR was run on the TCR CDR3. TCRdb analysed the multiplex PCR reads with MiXCR anew, one entry per CDR3 protein. The sample carries about 560,000 distinct CDR3 sequences, more than 45% recorded once. The CDR3 has 16 residues. V lost 4 bases and J 3 bases, leaving 15 bases between the germline ends. Germline CDR1 and CDR2: ENHRY and SYGVKD. Aged 18 to 65, the patients had hyperthyroidism that was newly diagnosed and had lasted under 2 months. These data originate in a study of T cells in Graves' hyperthyroidism and ophthalmopathy. Study-wide results and limits: The authors' 13 V-J model separated ophthalmopathy from stable hyperthyroidism. Most clonotypes expanded in the thyroid (above 0.001) were also present in blood.

Sequencing input: peripheral blood or thyroid tissue (not recorded which). The J gene is TRBJ1-4, the V gene TRBV10-3; D is undetermined. The clonotype was recovered from a woman aged 18-29 years with Graves' hyperthyroidism. CDR3 region: CAISVSEGGANEKLFF. The CDR3 coding sequence is TGTGCCATCAGTGTGTCTGAAGGTGGGGCTAATGAAAAACTGTTTTTT.